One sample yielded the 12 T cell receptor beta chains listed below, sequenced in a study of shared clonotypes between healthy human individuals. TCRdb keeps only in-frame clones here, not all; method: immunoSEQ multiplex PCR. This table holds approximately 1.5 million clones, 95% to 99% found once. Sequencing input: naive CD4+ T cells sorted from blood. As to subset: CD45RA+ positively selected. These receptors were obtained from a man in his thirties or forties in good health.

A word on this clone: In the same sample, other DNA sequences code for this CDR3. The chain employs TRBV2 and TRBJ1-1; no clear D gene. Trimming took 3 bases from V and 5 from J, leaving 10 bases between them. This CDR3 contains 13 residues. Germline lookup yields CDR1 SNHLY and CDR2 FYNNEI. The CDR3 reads CASSEDLRTEAFF. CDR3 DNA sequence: TGTGCCAGCAGTGAGGACTTGAGGACTGAAGCTTTCTTT. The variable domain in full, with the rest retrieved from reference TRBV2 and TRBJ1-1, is EPEVTQTPSHQVTQMGQEVILRCVPISNHLYFYWYRQILGQKVEFLVSFYNNEISEKSEIFDDQFSVERPDGSNFTLKIRSTKLEDSAMYFCASSEDLRTEAFFGQGTRLTVV.

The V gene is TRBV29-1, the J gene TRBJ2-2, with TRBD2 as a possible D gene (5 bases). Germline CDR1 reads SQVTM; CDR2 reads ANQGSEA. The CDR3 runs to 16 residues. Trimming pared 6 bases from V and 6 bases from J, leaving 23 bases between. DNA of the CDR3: TGCAGCGTCCTCCCCTACGAAGCGGAGTCCTCCGGGGAGCTGTTTTTT. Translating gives CSVLPYEAESSGELFF.

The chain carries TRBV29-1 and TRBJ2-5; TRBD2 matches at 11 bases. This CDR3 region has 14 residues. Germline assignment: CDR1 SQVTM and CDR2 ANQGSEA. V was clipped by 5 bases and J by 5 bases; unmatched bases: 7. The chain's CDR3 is CSVTIAGGPETQYF. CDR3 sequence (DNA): TGCAGCGTTACTATAGCGGGAGGGCCGGAGACCCAGTACTTC.

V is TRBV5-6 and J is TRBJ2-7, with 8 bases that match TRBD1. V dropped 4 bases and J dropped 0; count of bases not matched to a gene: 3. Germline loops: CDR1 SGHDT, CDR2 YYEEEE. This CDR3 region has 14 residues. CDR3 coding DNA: TGTGCCAGCAGCGAGACAGGGGTCTCCTACGAGCAGTACTTC. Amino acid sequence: CASSETGVSYEQYF.

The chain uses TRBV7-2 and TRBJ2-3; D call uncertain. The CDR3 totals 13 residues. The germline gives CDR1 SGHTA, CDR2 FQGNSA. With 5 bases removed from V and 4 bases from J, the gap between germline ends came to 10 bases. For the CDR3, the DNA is TGTGCCAGCAGCAACTTCGAGGCAGATACGCAGTATTTT. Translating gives CASSNFEADTQYF. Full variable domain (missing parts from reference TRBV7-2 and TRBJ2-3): GAGVSQSPSNKVTEKGKDVELRCDPISGHTALYWYRQSLGQGLEFLIYFQGNSAPDKSGLPSDRFSAERTGGSVSTLTIQRTQQEDSAVYLCASSNFEADTQYFGPGTRLTVL.

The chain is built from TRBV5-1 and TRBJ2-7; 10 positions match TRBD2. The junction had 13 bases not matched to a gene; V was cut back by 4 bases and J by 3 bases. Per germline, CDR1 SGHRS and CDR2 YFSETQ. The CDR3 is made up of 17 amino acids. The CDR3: CASSPVLAGGPHYEQYF. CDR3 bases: TGCGCCAGCAGCCCAGTTTTAGCGGGAGGCCCCCACTACGAGCAGTACTTC.

The CDR3 nucleotides are TGTGCCAGTAGTTTCGGGGGCCCAAACACTGAAGCTTTCTTT. It yields the protein CASSFGGPNTEAFF. J is TRBJ1-1 and V is TRBV19, with TRBD1 as a possible D gene (6 bases). The ends were cut back, 5 bases at V and 2 bases at J, with 12 bases in the middle. Germline CDR1 LNHDA, CDR2 SQIVND (reference sequence). This CDR3 is built from 14 residues.

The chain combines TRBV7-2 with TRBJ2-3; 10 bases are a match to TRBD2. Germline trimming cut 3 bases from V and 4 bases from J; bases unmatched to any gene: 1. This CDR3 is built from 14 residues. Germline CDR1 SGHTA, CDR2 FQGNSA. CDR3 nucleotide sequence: TGTGCCAGCAGCTTCACTAGCGGGGCAGATACGCAGTATTTT. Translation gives CASSFTSGADTQYF.

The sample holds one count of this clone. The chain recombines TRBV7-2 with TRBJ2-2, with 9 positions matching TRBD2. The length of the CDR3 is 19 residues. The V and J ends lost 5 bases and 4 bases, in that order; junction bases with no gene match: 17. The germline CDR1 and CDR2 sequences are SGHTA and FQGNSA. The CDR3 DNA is TGTGCCAGCAGCCCCGGGTTGATTAGCGGGAGCTGGAGCACCGGGGAGCTGTTTTTT. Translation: CASSPGLISGSWSTGELFF. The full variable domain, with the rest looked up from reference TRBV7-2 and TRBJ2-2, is GAGVSQSPSNKVTEKGKDVELRCDPISGHTALYWYRQSLGQGLEFLIYFQGNSAPDKSGLPSDRFSAERTGGSVSTLTIQRTQQEDSAVYLCASSPGLISGSWSTGELFFGEGSRLTVL.

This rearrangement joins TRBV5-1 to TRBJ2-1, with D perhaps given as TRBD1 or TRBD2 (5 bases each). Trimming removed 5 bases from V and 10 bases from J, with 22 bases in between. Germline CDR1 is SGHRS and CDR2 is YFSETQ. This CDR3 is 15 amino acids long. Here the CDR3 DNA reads TGCGCCAGCAGTCCGCGAGGGGACCCACAGTTAGAGCAGTTCTTC. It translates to CASSPRGDPQLEQFF.

The CDR3 sequence is CASSELGQGTGNTIYF. CDR3 nucleotides: TGTGCCAGCAGTGAATTAGGACAGGGAACTGGAAACACCATATATTTT. V and J are TRBV6-1 and TRBJ1-3, with 8 positions matching TRBD1. Germline V gene sequence: CDR1 MNHNS, CDR2 SASEGT. The trim removed 2 bases at V and 2 bases at J, leaving 5 bases unmatched. This CDR3 has 16 residues.

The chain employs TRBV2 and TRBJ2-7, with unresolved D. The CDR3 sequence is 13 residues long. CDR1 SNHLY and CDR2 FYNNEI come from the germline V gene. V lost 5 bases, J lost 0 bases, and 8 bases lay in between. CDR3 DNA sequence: TGTGCCAGCAGTTCGACTCTCTCCTACGAGCAGTACTTC. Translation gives CASSSTLSYEQYF.